A single sample is the source of the 11 T cell receptor beta chains below, sequenced in a study of radiation and T cells in renal cell carcinoma. Time point noted: baseline pretreatment blood. Treatment described: 15 Gy SBRT to primary tumor, nephrectomy 4 weeks later. Measured with immunoSEQ multiplex PCR; TCRdb has only the in-frame clones, and not every one. This table holds about 130,000 clones, 88% found once. Sequencing used blood, obtained from a patient whose treatment included radiotherapy and nephrectomy. The receptor set was obtained from a woman aged 50 to 60 with renal cell carcinoma.

This clone occurred once. V gene TRBV9 combines with J gene TRBJ2-7, with D uncertain. The CDR3 sequence is 14 residues long. Between the trimmed V and J ends, which lost 4 bases and 2 bases, there was a span of 13 bases. Germline V CDR1 and CDR2: SGDLS, YYNGEE. The CDR3 DNA is TGTGCCAGCAGCAGAGAGCAGCCTCCCTACGAGCAGTACTTC. Translated: CASSREQPPYEQYF. Full variable domain (outside the CDR3, taken from reference TRBV9 and TRBJ2-7): DSGVTQTPKHLITATGQRVTLRCSPRSGDLSVYWYQQSLDQGLQFLIQYYNGEERAKGNILERFSAQQFPDLHSELNLSSLELGDSALYFCASSREQPPYEQYFGPGTRLTVT.

The CDR3 here is CASSVIDRGSYNEQFF. The CDR3 nucleotides read TGTGCCAGCAGCGTCATAGATCGGGGCTCCTACAATGAGCAGTTCTTC. The chain has TRBV9 and TRBJ2-1, with D possibly being TRBD2 (5 bases). Per the germline V gene, CDR1 is SGDLS and CDR2 is YYNGEE. This CDR3 comprises 16 residues. V was clipped by 2 bases and J by 0 bases, with 12 bases between them.

V gene TRBV6-5 combines with J gene TRBJ2-7; no reliable D call. The length of the CDR3 is 11 residues. The germline CDR1 and CDR2 sequences are MNHEY and SVGAGI. The germline V and J ends were trimmed by 3 bases and 5 bases, with 5 bases remaining between them. The CDR3 DNA reads as TGTGCCAGCAGTTATCTTGACGAGCAGTACTTC. Translated: CASSYLDEQYF.

J is TRBJ2-7 and V is TRBV4-1; D is perhaps TRBD1 (6 bases). The CDR3 loop spans 14 amino acids. V was clipped by 2 bases and J by 2 bases, with 10 bases between them. The germline V gene has CDR1 MGHRA and CDR2 YSYEKL. CDR3 in DNA: TGCGCCAGCAGCCAAACAACAGGGACCTACGAGCAGTACTTC. Protein product: CASSQTTGTYEQYF.

This chain links TRBV7-2 with TRBJ2-7, with D perhaps TRBD2 (6 bases). V gave up 5 bases and J gave up 3 bases, with 23 bases separating them. This CDR3 is 17 amino acids long. In germline, CDR1 is SGHTA, CDR2 FQGNSA. The CDR3 region has the DNA TGTGCCAGCAGCCCCCTGCCTTCTCTAGGGAGGAACTACGAGCAGTACTTC. Amino acid sequence: CASSPLPSLGRNYEQYF.

The chain couples TRBV12-5 to TRBJ1-5; no reliable D call. There are 16 residues in the CDR3. Germline V gene sequence: CDR1 LGHNT, CDR2 FRNRAP. V was trimmed by 5 bases and J by 0 bases, leaving 14 bases between them. The CDR3 nucleotides read TGTGCTAGTGGTCCCGGTCCGTCCTATAGCAATCAGCCCCAGCATTTT. Translation gives CASGPGPSYSNQPQHF. Variable domain in full (rest from reference TRBV12-5 and TRBJ1-5): DARVTQTPRHKVTEMGQEVTMRCQPILGHNTVFWYRQTMMQGLELLAYFRNRAPLDDSGMPKDRFSAEMPDATLATLKIQPSEPRDSAVYFCASGPGPSYSNQPQHFGDGTRLSIL.

The J gene is TRBJ1-1, the V gene TRBV5-1; the match to TRBD1 covers 10 bases. The CDR3 has 15 amino acids. Germline lookup yields CDR1 SGHRS and CDR2 YFSETQ. Trimming removed 3 bases from V and 5 bases from J; junction bases left unmatched: 7. CDR3 nucleotides: TGCGCCAGCAGCTCCCCGGACAGGGGGAGGACTGAAGCTTTCTTT. It is translated as CASSSPDRGRTEAFF.

The V call is TRBV19, the J call TRBJ2-7, with 7 bases fitting TRBD1. J gave up 3 bases and V 10 bases, and 9 bases lay outside the gene matches. The CDR3 covers 13 residues. Germline values: CDR1 LNHDA, CDR2 SQIVND (reference sequence). CDR3 nucleotide sequence: TGTGCCACAACAGGGGATTTCGGCTACGAGCAGTACTTC. It codes for CATTGDFGYEQYF. The variable domain in full, with the rest retrieved from reference TRBV19 and TRBJ2-7, is DGGITQSPKYLFRKEGQNVTLSCEQNLNHDAMYWYRQDPGQGLRLIYYSQIVNDFQKGDIAEGYSVSREKKESFPLTVTSAQKNPTAFYLCATTGDFGYEQYFGPGTRLTVT.

This clone occurred once. The V and J genes are TRBV19 and TRBJ2-7, with 10 bases lining up with TRBD1. The CDR3 is 14 residues long. V gave up 6 bases and J gave up 3 bases; unmatched junction bases: 5. Germline CDR1 LNHDA, CDR2 SQIVND (reference sequence). The CDR3 nucleotides read TGTGCCAGTAGCAAGGGACAGGGGATCTACGAGCAGTACTTC. It is translated as CASSKGQGIYEQYF.

CDR3 residues: CASSMRRGGYNEQFF. CDR3 DNA: TGTGCCAGTAGTATGAGGCGGGGAGGGTACAATGAGCAGTTCTTC. The chain uses TRBV19 and TRBJ2-1, with 7 nucleotides matching TRBD2. Germline CDR1 LNHDA, CDR2 SQIVND (reference sequence). V shed 3 bases and J 4 bases; nucleotides not matched to a gene: 6. This CDR3 comprises 15 residues.

The rearrangement uses TRBV29-1 and TRBJ2-5; 7 nucleotides match TRBD1. The germline CDR1 and CDR2 sequences are SQVTM and ANQGSEA. The CDR3 is 12 residues long. J lost 2 bases, V lost 7 bases, and 4 bases had no gene match. CDR3 in amino acids: CSASGGQETQYF. CDR3 DNA: TGCAGCGCCTCAGGGGGACAAGAGACCCAGTACTTC.